This is a list of T cell receptor beta chains from one sample in a study of OX40 agonist ivuxolimab in advanced cancers. Repertoires were generated with immunoSEQ multiplex PCR, while TCRdb's copy carries only in-frame clones and drops some. The top ten hold roughly 4.9% of the sample, which has roughly 43,000 clones, roughly 91% seen once. This specimen was CD4+ or CD8+ T cells sorted from blood, taken in a trial of the OX40 agonist ivuxolimab. The receptor set was obtained from an adult with an advanced solid tumor such as melanoma, head and neck, liver or kidney cancer. The CDR3 runs from the conserved cysteine through the conserved F or W.

v_gene: TRBV7-6
j_gene: TRBJ2-5
CDR3aa: CASSLALGHQETQYF

v_gene: TRBV6-1
j_gene: TRBJ2-7
CDR3aa: CASSDRGGSYEQYF

v_gene: TRBV27
j_gene: TRBJ2-1
CDR3aa: CASSLSTRLTYNEQFF

v_gene: TRBV6-1
j_gene: TRBJ2-1
CDR3aa: CASGPRVGNNEQFF

v_gene: TRBV5-5
j_gene: TRBJ1-4
CDR3aa: CASSFLGPNEKLFF

v_gene: TRBV5-6
j_gene: TRBJ2-1
CDR3aa: CASSLLAGPYNEQFF

v_gene: TRBV4-3
j_gene: TRBJ1-1
CDR3aa: CASSQNTEAFF

v_gene: TRBV5-6
j_gene: TRBJ1-1
CDR3aa: CASSWGGANTEAFF

v_gene: TRBV28
j_gene: TRBJ1-4
CDR3aa: CASSFPPATTNEKLFF

v_gene: TRBV28
j_gene: TRBJ2-3
CDR3aa: CASSTIRRREGVSTDTQYF

v_gene: TRBV6-5
j_gene: TRBJ1-2
CDR3aa: CASSKQGGFNYGYTF

v_gene: TRBV29-1
j_gene: TRBJ2-5
CDR3aa: CSVEDPGQGGRETQYF

v_gene: TRBV4-1
j_gene: TRBJ2-1
CDR3aa: CASSQAFNEQFF

v_gene: TRBV29-1
j_gene: TRBJ1-1
CDR3aa: CSVAGGRTAGAEAFF

v_gene: TRBV4-3
j_gene: TRBJ2-1
CDR3aa: CASSPFGGYNEQFF

v_gene: TRBV6-1
j_gene: TRBJ2-1
CDR3aa: CASSERHGWGNEQFF

v_gene: TRBV4-1
j_gene: TRBJ2-2
CDR3aa: CASSRILGRGANGELFF

v_gene: TRBV7-3
j_gene: TRBJ1-5
CDR3aa: CASSPPTGGRNQPQHF

v_gene: TRBV29-1
j_gene: TRBJ2-3
CDR3aa: CSVLLLGAGDTQYF

v_gene: TRBV4-2
j_gene: TRBJ2-1
CDR3aa: CASSLPGRSGNNEQFF

v_gene: TRBV9
j_gene: TRBJ2-3
CDR3aa: CASTPYDTSSDTQYF

v_gene: TRBV9
j_gene: TRBJ1-3
CDR3aa: CASSDPRHLKGNTIYF